This T cell receptor (beta chain) was sequenced for a study of blood T cells in healthy people across ages. Study overall: The capture of about one barcoded beta molecule per two T cells was achieved by template switching. Study results and limitations: TCR beta diversity per million T cells fell roughly linearly with age. In long-lived donors, naive CD4+ cell counts and diversity exceeded those of aged donors. With naive T cell percentage, TCR beta diversity showed a strong correlation.

Combining a sample-barcoded 5' primer with a J-beta primer mix, a second PCR ran for roughly 7 to 11 cycles. MiXCR, applied by TCRdb to the 5' RACE reads, yields one record per CDR3 protein. Found here are some 900,000 distinct CDR3 sequences, around 30% of them singletons; the top ten hold 17%. A word on this clonotype: Its target is not known.

The source is an elderly woman in good health. The sample was blood.

The CDR3 loop is CASSPRGIASGGTTGELFF. In DNA form, the CDR3 reads TGTGCCAGCTCACCACGTGGAATAGCATCAGGGGGCACCACCGGGGAGCTGTTTTTT. The genes are TRBV18 and TRBJ2-2; 8 bases are shared with TRBD1. V dropped 1 base and J dropped 4; count of bases not matched to a gene: 14. The CDR3 length is 19 residues. Germline V lookup: CDR1 KGHSH, CDR2 LQKENI.